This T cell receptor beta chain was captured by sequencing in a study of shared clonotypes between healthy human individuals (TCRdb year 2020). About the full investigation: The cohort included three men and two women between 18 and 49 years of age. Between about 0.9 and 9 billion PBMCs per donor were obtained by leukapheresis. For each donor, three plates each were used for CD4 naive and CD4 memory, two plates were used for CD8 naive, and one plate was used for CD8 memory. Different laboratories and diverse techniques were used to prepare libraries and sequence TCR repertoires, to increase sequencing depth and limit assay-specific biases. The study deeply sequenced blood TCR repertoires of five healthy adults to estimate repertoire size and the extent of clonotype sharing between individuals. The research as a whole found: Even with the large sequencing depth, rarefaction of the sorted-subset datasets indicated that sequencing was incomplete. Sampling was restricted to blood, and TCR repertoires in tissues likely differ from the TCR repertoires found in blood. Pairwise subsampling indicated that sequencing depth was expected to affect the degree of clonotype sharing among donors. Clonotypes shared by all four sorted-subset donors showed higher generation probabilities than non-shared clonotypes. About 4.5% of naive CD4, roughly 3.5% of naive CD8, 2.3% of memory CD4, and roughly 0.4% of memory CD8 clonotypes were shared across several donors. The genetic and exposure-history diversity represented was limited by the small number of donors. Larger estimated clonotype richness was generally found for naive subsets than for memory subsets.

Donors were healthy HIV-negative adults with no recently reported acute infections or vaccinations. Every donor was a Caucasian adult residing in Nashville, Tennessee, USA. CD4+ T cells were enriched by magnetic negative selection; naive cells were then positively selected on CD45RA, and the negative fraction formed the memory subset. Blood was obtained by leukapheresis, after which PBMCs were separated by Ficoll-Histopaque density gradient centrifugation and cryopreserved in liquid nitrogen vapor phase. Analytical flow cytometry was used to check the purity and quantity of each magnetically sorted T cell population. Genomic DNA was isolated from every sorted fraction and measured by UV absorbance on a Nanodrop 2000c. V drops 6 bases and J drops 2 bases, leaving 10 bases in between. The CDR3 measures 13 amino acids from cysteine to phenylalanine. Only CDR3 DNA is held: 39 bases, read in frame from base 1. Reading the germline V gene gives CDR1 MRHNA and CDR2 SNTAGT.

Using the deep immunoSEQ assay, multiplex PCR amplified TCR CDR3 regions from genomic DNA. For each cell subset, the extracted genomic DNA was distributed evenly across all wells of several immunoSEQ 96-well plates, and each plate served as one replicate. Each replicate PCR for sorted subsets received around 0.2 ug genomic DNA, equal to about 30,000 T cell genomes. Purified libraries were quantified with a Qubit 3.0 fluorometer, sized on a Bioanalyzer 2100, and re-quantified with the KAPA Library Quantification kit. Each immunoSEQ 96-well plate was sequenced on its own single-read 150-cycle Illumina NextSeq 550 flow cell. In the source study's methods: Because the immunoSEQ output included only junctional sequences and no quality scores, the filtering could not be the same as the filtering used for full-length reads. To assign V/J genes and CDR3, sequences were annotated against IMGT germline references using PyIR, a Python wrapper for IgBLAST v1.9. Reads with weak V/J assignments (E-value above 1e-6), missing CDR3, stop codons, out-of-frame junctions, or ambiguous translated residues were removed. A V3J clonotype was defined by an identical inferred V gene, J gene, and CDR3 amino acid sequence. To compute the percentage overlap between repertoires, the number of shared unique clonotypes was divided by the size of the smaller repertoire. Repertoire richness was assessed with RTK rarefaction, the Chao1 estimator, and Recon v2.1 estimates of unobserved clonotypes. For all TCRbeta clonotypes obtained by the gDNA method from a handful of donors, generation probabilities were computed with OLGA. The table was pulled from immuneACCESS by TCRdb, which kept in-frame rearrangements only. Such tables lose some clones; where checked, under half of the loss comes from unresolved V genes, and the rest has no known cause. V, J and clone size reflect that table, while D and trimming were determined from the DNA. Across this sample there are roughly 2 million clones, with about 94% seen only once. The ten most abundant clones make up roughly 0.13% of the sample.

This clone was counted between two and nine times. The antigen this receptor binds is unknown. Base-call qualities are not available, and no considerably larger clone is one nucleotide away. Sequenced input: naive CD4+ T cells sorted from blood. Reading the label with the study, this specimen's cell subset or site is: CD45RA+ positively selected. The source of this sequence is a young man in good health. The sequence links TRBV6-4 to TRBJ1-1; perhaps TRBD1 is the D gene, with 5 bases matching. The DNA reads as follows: TGTGCCAGCAGCGCACAGGTTAACACTGAAGCTTTCTTT. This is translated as CASSAQVNTEAFF.